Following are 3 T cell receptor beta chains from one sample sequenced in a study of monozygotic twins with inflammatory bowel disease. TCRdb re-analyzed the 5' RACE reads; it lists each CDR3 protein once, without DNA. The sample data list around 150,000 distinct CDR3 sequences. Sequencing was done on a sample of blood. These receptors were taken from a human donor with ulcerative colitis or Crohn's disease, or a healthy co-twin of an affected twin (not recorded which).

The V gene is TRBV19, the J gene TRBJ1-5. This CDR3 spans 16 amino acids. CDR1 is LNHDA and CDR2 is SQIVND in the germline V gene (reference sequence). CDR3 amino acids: CASSIFLGVSNQPQHF.

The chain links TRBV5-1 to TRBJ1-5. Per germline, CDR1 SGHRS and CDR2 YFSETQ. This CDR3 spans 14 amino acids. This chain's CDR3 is CAERRRGCDQPQHF.

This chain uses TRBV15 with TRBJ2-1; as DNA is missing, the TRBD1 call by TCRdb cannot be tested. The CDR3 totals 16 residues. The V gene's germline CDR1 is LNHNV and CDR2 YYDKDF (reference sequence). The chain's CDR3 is CATSSHRGAVGNEQFF.